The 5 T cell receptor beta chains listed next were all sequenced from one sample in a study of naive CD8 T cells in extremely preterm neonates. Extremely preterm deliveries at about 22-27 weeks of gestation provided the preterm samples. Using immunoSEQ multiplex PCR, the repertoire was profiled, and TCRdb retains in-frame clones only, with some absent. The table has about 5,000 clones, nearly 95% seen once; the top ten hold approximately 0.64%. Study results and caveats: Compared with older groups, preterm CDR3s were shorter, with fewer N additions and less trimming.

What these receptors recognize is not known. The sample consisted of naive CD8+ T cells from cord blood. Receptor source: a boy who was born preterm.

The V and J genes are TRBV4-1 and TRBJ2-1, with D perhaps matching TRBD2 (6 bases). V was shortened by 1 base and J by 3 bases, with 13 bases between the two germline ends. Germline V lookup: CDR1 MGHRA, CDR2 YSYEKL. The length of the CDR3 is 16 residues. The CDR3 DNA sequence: TGCGCCAGCAGCCAAGCGACTAGTGGGCGCTACAATGAGCAGTTCTTC. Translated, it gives CASSQATSGRYNEQFF.

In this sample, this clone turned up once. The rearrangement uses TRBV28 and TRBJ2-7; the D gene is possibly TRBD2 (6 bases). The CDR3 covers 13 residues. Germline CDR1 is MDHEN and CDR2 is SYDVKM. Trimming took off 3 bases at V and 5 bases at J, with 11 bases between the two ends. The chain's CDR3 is CASSFGLSNEQYF. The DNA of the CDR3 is TGTGCCAGCAGTTTTGGACTAAGTAACGAGCAGTACTTC.

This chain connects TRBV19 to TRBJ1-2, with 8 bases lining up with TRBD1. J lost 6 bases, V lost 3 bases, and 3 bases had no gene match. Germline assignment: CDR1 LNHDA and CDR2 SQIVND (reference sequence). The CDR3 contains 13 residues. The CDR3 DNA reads TGTGCCAGTAGTATCGGACAGGGCAATGGCTACACCTTC. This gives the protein CASSIGQGNGYTF.

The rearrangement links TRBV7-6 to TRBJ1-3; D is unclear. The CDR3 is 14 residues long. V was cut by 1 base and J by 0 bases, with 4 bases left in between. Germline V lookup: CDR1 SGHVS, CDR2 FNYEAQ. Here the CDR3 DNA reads TGTGCCAGCAGCTTAGACAGCTCTGGAAACACCATATATTTT. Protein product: CASSLDSSGNTIYF.

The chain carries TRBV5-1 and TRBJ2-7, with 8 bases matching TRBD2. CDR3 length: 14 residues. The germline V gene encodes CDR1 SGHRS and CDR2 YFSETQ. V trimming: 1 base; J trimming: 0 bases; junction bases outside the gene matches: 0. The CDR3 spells CASSLLAGSYEQYF. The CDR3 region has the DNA TGCGCCAGCAGCTTGCTAGCGGGCTCCTACGAGCAGTACTTC.